The rows below give T cell receptor beta chains drawn from one sample of a study of blood T cell repertoires in COVID-19. Data came from immunoSEQ multiplex PCR; TCRdb stores just in-frame clones and leaves some out. This sample has about 250,000 clones, with around 85% found just once. Sequencing used peripheral blood. All receptors derive from an older man with acute or convalescent COVID-19. Both conserved end residues are part of each CDR3. The D gene is left open where the match is weak. Clone size is not always given. Where it is, it says once, few, many or a class for expanded clones.

clone size,D gene,J gene,V gene,CDR3 protein,CDR3 DNA
-,TRBD2,TRBJ2-1,TRBV5-1,CASTPLADNSYNEQFF,TGCGCCAGCACCCCGCTAGCGGATAACTCCTACAATGAGCAGTTCTTC
-,TRBD2,TRBJ2-3,TRBV29-1,CSVGGGRTADTQYF,TGCAGCGTTGGGGGCGGGAGGACCGCAGATACGCAGTATTTT
-,-,TRBJ2-1,TRBV14,CASSRHRVSYNEQFF,TGTGCCAGCAGCCGCCACAGGGTATCCTACAATGAGCAGTTCTTC
-,-,TRBJ1-5,TRBV6-5,CAIKDGRMANQPQHF,TGTGCCATCAAGGATGGCAGGATGGCAAATCAGCCCCAGCATTTT
-,-,TRBJ2-7,TRBV2,CASSDWAGGLEQYF,TGTGCCAGCAGTGATTGGGCAGGGGGACTCGAGCAGTACTTC
-,TRBD1,TRBJ2-7,TRBV27,CASSLKTGPQGAYEQYF,TGTGCCAGCAGTTTAAAAACGGGTCCCCAGGGGGCCTACGAGCAGTACTTC
-,TRBD1,TRBJ1-2,TRBV6-5,CASSPDRGANYGYTF,TGTGCCAGCAGTCCCGACAGGGGAGCTAACTATGGCTACACCTTC
once,TRBD1,TRBJ1-2,TRBV5-6,CASSFRDRDYGYTF,TGTGCCAGCAGCTTCCGGGACAGGGACTATGGCTACACCTTC
-,-,TRBJ2-2,TRBV29-1,CSGGTLNTGELFF,TGCAGCGGAGGGACACTCAACACCGGGGAGCTGTTTTTT
once,TRBD1,TRBJ1-6,TRBV7-9,CASSSLGTGTGYSPLHF,TGTGCCAGCAGCTCACTTGGAACCGGGACAGGCTATTCACCCCTCCACTTT
-,TRBD1,TRBJ1-4,TRBV18,CASSPRPLDRVEKLFF,TGTGCCAGCTCACCACGACCTCTGGACAGGGTAGAAAAACTGTTTTTT
-,TRBD2,TRBJ2-5,TRBV5-1,CASSSLPGGVGETQYF,TGCGCCAGCAGCTCCCTTCCCGGGGGGGTAGGGGAGACCCAGTACTTC
few,TRBD2,TRBJ2-1,TRBV9,CASSVGVHGTSRRGNEQFF,TGTGCCAGCAGCGTAGGGGTCCATGGGACTAGCCGGAGGGGTAATGAGCAGTTCTTC
-,TRBD1,TRBJ1-4,TRBV28,CASRAQTGPSFF,TGTGCCAGCAGGGCCCAGACAGGGCCGTCGTTTTTT
-,-,TRBJ1-1,TRBV5-1,CASSLGAAEVGTEAFF,TGCGCCAGCAGCTTGGGGGCAGCGGAGGTGGGCACTGAAGCTTTCTTT
-,-,TRBJ1-1,TRBV18,CASSQDRGANTEAFF,TGTGCCAGCTCCCAAGATAGGGGCGCGAACACTGAAGCTTTCTTT
-,TRBD2,TRBJ2-7,TRBV29-1,CSVENAGDEQYF,TGCAGCGTTGAAAATGCGGGGGACGAGCAGTACTTC
-,TRBD1,TRBJ1-5,TRBV18,CASSPLFLGQGSQPQHF,TGTGCCAGCTCACCGCTCTTCCTCGGACAGGGTAGTCAGCCCCAGCATTTT
-,TRBD1,TRBJ1-4,TRBV28,CASSRTGVGEKLFF,TGTGCCAGCAGCCGCACAGGGGTTGGAGAAAAACTGTTTTTT
-,TRBD1,TRBJ1-5,TRBV5-1,CASSLGQGAYQPQHF,TGCGCCAGCAGCTTGGGGCAGGGGGCCTATCAGCCCCAGCATTTT
-,TRBD1,TRBJ2-7,TRBV30,CACKGQRSYEQYF,TGTGCCTGCAAGGGACAGCGATCCTACGAGCAGTACTTC
-,TRBD2,TRBJ2-1,TRBV24-1,CATSDSGTSGRRVQFF,TGTGCCACCAGTGACTCCGGGACTAGCGGGAGGAGGGTGCAGTTCTTC
-,-,TRBJ1-2,TRBV29-1,CSVAMRGGGYGYTF,TGCAGCGTGGCGATGCGGGGGGGCGGCTATGGCTACACCTTC
-,-,TRBJ1-3,TRBV7-9,CASSGRGTATSGNTIYF,TGTGCCAGCAGCGGGCGGGGGACTGCGACCTCTGGAAACACCATATATTTT
-,-,TRBJ2-5,TRBV24-1,CATSDHPTAGRETQYF,TGTGCCACCAGTGACCACCCGACAGCAGGACGGGAGACCCAGTACTTC
-,-,TRBJ1-5,TRBV30,CAWSEGTMSNQPQHF,TGTGCCTGGAGTGAGGGGACTATGAGCAATCAGCCCCAGCATTTT
-,TRBD1,TRBJ1-2,TRBV18,CASSPLPFPGQGNDGYTF,TGTGCCAGCTCACCACTCCCCTTTCCGGGACAGGGGAACGATGGCTACACCTTC
-,-,TRBJ2-7,TRBV6-5,CASRSNRASYEQYF,TGTGCCAGCAGATCAAACAGGGCCTCCTACGAGCAGTACTTC
-,-,TRBJ2-3,TRBV3-1/TRBV3-2,CASSSLYFSTDTQYF,TGTGCCAGCAGCTCCCTCTACTTTAGCACAGATACGCAGTATTTT
-,-,TRBJ2-5,TRBV7-2,CASSPDRGTQYF,TGTGCCAGCAGCCCCGACCGGGGGACCCAGTACTTC
-,-,TRBJ2-3,TRBV7-9,CASSLALTTDTQYF,TGTGCCAGCAGCTTAGCGCTGACAACAGATACGCAGTATTTT
-,TRBD1,TRBJ2-7,TRBV2,CASSPDRKVSYEQYF,TGTGCCAGCAGCCCGGACAGGAAAGTTTCCTACGAGCAGTACTTC
-,TRBD1,TRBJ2-7,TRBV7-6,CASSLGTASHYEQYF,TGTGCCAGCAGCCTAGGGACAGCTTCTCACTACGAGCAGTACTTC
-,-,TRBJ1-6,TRBV6-5,CASSYEKNSPLHF,TGTGCCAGCAGTTACGAGAAAAATTCACCCCTCCACTTT
once,-,TRBJ2-3,TRBV21-1,CASSPHPRGATTDTQYF,TGTGCCAGCAGTCCACACCCACGGGGGGCCACCACAGATACGCAGTATTTT
-,-,TRBJ2-5,TRBV7-9,CASSLDRGVQGSETQYF,TGTGCCAGCAGCCTAGATCGTGGGGTTCAGGGTAGTGAGACCCAGTACTTC
-,-,TRBJ2-5,TRBV7-2,CASIKGGYQETQYF,TGTGCCAGCATCAAGGGGGGGTACCAAGAGACCCAGTACTTC
once,-,TRBJ1-5,TRBV2,CASADYSNQPQHF,TGTGCCAGCGCAGATTATAGCAATCAGCCCCAGCATTTT